The next 20 T cell receptor beta chains were all read from a single sample in a study of blood T cells in healthy people across ages. Alongside a J-beta primer mix, a sample-barcoded 5' primer served in a second PCR lasting roughly 6 to 12 cycles. TCRdb re-called the 5' RACE reads with MiXCR, one entry per CDR3 protein. The repertoire holds around 1,500,000 distinct CDR3 sequences, with 40% to 50% as singletons. Sequencing was performed on blood. These receptors were obtained from a young woman in good health.

This clonotype was seen just once. One end of the junction varies from germline; a read error may be responsible. The gene calls are TRBV10-3 and TRBJ1-6; maybe TRBD1 (6 bases). CDR3 length: 14 amino acids. CDR1 and CDR2 (germline): ENHRY, SYGVKD. The CDR3 is CAIREDSYNSPPHF. The CDR3 DNA reads TGTGCCATCAGGGAGGACAGCTATAATTCACCCCCCCACTTT.

The V call is TRBV7-6, the J call TRBJ2-6, with D unresolved. V dropped 5 bases and J dropped 0 bases, with 8 bases sitting between them. The CDR3 runs to 15 residues. Germline V CDR1 and CDR2: SGHVS, FNYEAQ. The CDR3 region is CASSKRYSGANVLTF. CDR3 nucleotide sequence: TGTGCCAGCAGCAAGAGATACTCTGGGGCCAACGTCCTGACTTTC.

The chain carries TRBV9 and TRBJ1-6; D remains unclear. Trimming removed 3 bases at V and 7 bases at J, with 11 bases between. From germline, CDR1 is SGDLS and CDR2 YYNGEE. This CDR3 is 14 amino acids long. The CDR3 DNA reads as TGTGCCAGCAGCGGCGACGTTGGGAATTCACCCCTCCACTTT. It translates to CASSGDVGNSPLHF. Full variable domain (rest looked up from reference TRBV9 and TRBJ1-6): DSGVTQTPKHLITATGQRVTLRCSPRSGDLSVYWYQQSLDQGLQFLIQYYNGEERAKGNILERFSAQQFPDLHSELNLSSLELGDSALYFCASSGDVGNSPLHFGNGTRLTVT.

V gene TRBV27 combines with J gene TRBJ1-5; D might be TRBD1 (6 bases). This CDR3 contains 14 residues. Trimming removed 6 bases at V and 3 bases at J, with 12 bases between. The V gene's germline CDR1 is MNHEY and CDR2 SMNVEV (reference sequence). CDR3 residues: CASSPGDFNQPQHF. The CDR3 DNA sequence: TGTGCCAGCAGCCCAGGGGACTTCAATCAGCCCCAGCATTTT.

This chain joins TRBV20-1 and TRBJ2-7, with D possibly matching TRBD2 (6 bases). Per the germline V gene, CDR1 is DFQATT and CDR2 is SNEGSKA (reference sequence). Deletions cut 7 bases from V and 1 base from J, with 8 bases between. The CDR3 is 11 amino acids. This CDR3 is CSGTTSYEQYF. Here the CDR3 DNA reads TGCAGTGGGACTACGTCCTACGAGCAGTACTTC.

This clonotype was seen many times. This rearrangement joins TRBV4-1 to TRBJ2-3, with 9 bases aligning to TRBD2. Germline-derived CDR1 and CDR2 are MGHRA and YSYEKL. With V trimmed by 1 base and J by 6 bases, 8 bases remained unmatched. The CDR3 spans 16 residues. CDR3 sequence (DNA): TGCGCCAGCAGCCAAGGAGCGGGAGGTCACGTGGATACGCAGTATTTT. This encodes CASSQGAGGHVDTQYF.

The chain joins TRBV20-1 to TRBJ1-1; 9 bases agree with TRBD1. Looked up from germline, CDR1 is DFQATT and CDR2 is SNEGSKA (reference sequence). This CDR3 spans 15 amino acids. V lost 6 bases to trimming and J lost 4 bases; unmatched junction nucleotides: 12. The DNA for the CDR3 is TGCAGTGCCCCGGTCCGCCGACAGGGGGGCACTGAAGCTTTCTTT. Translated: CSAPVRRQGGTEAFF.

This clonotype has only a few counts. V is TRBV6-6 and J is TRBJ2-7; 9 nucleotides match TRBD2. The junction had 4 bases not matched to a gene; V was cut back by 2 bases and J by 2 bases. The CDR3 has 15 residues. In germline, CDR1 is MNHNY, CDR2 SVGAGI (reference sequence). CDR3 sequence reads: CASSYGGRAAYEQYF. In nucleotides, the CDR3 is TGTGCCAGCAGTTACGGCGGGAGGGCCGCCTACGAGCAGTACTTC.

Notes on this clonotype: Because it lacks the conserved phenylalanine or tryptophan at the end, this CDR3 is likely a read error. The chain links TRBV29-1 to TRBJ2-7, with 9 bases fitting TRBD2. The J call is doubtful: the DNA matches TRBJ2-1 better. Germline V gives CDR1 SQVTM, CDR2 ANQGSEA. The length of the CDR3 is 14 residues. The CDR3 DNA follows: TGCAGCGTTGTTACTAGCGGGTTTAGGCAGAAGCAGTTCTTA. This translates into CSVVTSGFRQKQFL.

About this clonotype itself: A read error may explain this, as a much larger clone is one base away. The chain is built from TRBV28 and TRBJ2-3, with 8 bases lining up with TRBD2. The V gene end was trimmed by 3 bases and the J gene end by 4 bases; junction bases not matched to a gene: 12. Per the germline V gene, CDR1 is MDHEN and CDR2 is SYDVKM. The CDR3 is 17 residues long. CDR3 amino acids: CASSFGGGPTSADTQYF. The CDR3 DNA sequence: TGTGCCAGCAGTTTCGGGGGGGGGCCCACTAGCGCAGATACGCAGTATTTT.

This clonotype was detected a few times. V is TRBV20-1 and J is TRBJ2-1; 7 bases fit TRBD2. CDR3 length: 14 residues. Germline V gene sequence: CDR1 DFQATT, CDR2 SNEGSKA (reference sequence). Trimming took 3 bases from V and 8 from J; bases not matched to a gene: 10. The CDR3 coding sequence is TGCAGTGCTAGTAGAGGGCGGGGGTTTGATGAGCAGTTCTTC. Its translation is CSASRGRGFDEQFF.

This clonotype showed up just a few times. V gene TRBV6-1 combines with J gene TRBJ2-3; D may be TRBD2 (6 bases). Germline assignment: CDR1 MNHNS and CDR2 SASEGT. CDR3 length equals 16 residues. V lost 2 bases to trimming and J lost 3 bases, with 15 bases between them. Here the CDR3 reads CASSEPAGSRTDTQYF. CDR3 DNA: TGTGCCAGCAGTGAACCTGCGGGGTCCCGGACAGATACGCAGTATTTT.

This clonotype was recorded at least ten times. The chain joins TRBV4-1 to TRBJ2-7; D remains ambiguous. V was trimmed by 0 bases and J by 7 bases, leaving 7 bases between them. Germline CDR1 and CDR2: MGHRA and YSYEKL. CDR3 size: 12 residues. In DNA, the CDR3 is TGCGCCAGCAGCCAAGATACCCGGGAGCAGTACTTC. Translation: CASSQDTREQYF.

The chain carries TRBV28 and TRBJ2-7; the match to TRBD1 covers 9 bases. J gave up 4 bases and V 10 bases, and 20 bases lay outside the gene matches. The CDR3 length is 17 residues. CDR1 and CDR2 (germline): MDHEN, SYDVKM. CDR3 sequence: CATIPGGQGFEVYEQYF. CDR3 coding DNA: TGTGCCACCATACCCGGGGGACAGGGCTTTGAGGTGTACGAGCAGTACTTC.

The CDR3 nucleotides read TGCGCCAGCAGCCAATGGCCCAACACAGATACGCAGTATTTT. It specifies CASSQWPNTDTQYF. V is TRBV4-1 and J is TRBJ2-3, with no clear D. This CDR3 is 14 amino acids long. The V gene lost 2 bases and the J gene lost 2 bases, with 8 bases spanning the gap. Germline V gene sequence: CDR1 MGHRA, CDR2 YSYEKL.

V usage is TRBV27 and J usage is TRBJ2-7; 9 nucleotides agree with TRBD2. Germline CDR1 MNHEY, CDR2 SMNVEV (reference sequence). The trim removed 5 bases at V and 4 bases at J, leaving 9 bases unmatched. This CDR3 contains 15 residues. The CDR3 DNA sequence: TGTGCCAGCAGTCCGGATAGCGGGAGTAGGTACGAGCAGTACTTC. Protein: CASSPDSGSRYEQYF.

The chain combines TRBV24-1 with TRBJ2-2; tentative D call: TRBD1 (7 bases). This CDR3 region has 17 residues. V lost 7 bases and J 5 bases, leaving 22 bases between the germline ends. The germline V gene has CDR1 KGHDR and CDR2 SFDVKD. DNA for the CDR3: TGTGCCACCAGCGGGGGTCGAGGGGGCTCGCGGACCGGGGAGCTGTTTTTT. Its translation: CATSGGRGGSRTGELFF.

The table lists this clonotype with a few counts. The chain links TRBV12-3 or TRBV12-4 to TRBJ2-7; D could derive from TRBD1 or TRBD2 (6 bases each). This CDR3 comprises 14 residues. Trimming shortened V by 3 bases and J by 3 bases, and 12 bases separated the two germline ends. The CDR3 coding sequence is TGTGCCAGCAGTTTCGGGGGCCTCGGCTACGAGCAGTACTTC. Translation gives CASSFGGLGYEQYF.

Worth noting for this clonotype: A junction end diverges from the germline sequence, so it may reflect a read error. This sequence joins TRBV25-1 and TRBJ2-3; TRBD2 might be the D (7 bases). The germline gives CDR1 MGHDK, CDR2 SYGVNS. The CDR3 covers 14 residues. The CDR3 reads CASSTAGATGTQYF. As DNA, the CDR3 is TGTGCCAGCAGTACGGCGGGGGCGACAGGTACGCAGTATTTT.

With regard to this clonotype: A read error may produce the germline difference seen at one junction end. The V gene is TRBV7-9, the J gene TRBJ2-1; D gene uncertain. There are 14 residues in the CDR3. Germline V CDR1 and CDR2: SEHNR, FQNEAQ (reference sequence). CDR3 DNA sequence: TGTGCCAGCAGTGCCCAGAGTAAGCTTGCTGAGCAGATCTTC. Translating gives CASSAQSKLAEQIF.